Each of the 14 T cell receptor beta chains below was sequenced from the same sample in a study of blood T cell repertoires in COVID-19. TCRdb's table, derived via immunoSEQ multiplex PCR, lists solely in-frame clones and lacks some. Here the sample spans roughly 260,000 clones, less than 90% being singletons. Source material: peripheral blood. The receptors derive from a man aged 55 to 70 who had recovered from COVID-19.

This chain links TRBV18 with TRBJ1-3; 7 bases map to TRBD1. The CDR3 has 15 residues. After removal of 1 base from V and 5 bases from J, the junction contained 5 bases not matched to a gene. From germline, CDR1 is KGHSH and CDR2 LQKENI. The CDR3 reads CASSPREGARNTIYF. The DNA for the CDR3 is TGTGCCAGCTCACCACGCGAGGGGGCGAGAAACACCATATATTTT. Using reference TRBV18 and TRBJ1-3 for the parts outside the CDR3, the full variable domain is NAGVMQNPRHLVRRRGQEARLRCSPMKGHSHVYWYRQLPEEGLKFMVYLQKENIIDESGMPKERFSAEFPKEGPSILRIQQVVRGDSAAYFCASSPREGARNTIYFGEGSWLTVV.

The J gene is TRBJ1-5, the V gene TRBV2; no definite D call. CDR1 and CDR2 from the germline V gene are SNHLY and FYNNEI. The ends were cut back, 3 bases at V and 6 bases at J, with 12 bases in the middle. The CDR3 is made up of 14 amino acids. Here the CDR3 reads CASSDGRTGQPQHF. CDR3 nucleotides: TGTGCCAGCAGTGACGGGAGAACGGGTCAGCCCCAGCATTTT.

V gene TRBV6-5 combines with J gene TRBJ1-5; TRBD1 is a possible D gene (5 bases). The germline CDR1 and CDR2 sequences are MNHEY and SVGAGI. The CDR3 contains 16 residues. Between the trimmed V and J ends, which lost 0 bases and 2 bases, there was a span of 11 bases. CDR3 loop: CASSYSGRGGNQPQHF. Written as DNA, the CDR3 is TGTGCCAGCAGTTACTCCGGGAGGGGTGGCAATCAGCCCCAGCATTTT.

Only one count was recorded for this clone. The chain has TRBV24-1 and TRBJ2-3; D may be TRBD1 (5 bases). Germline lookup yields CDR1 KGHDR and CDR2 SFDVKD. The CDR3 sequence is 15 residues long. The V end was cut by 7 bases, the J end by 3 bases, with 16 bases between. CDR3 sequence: CATSELGARTDTQYF. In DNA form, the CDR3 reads TGTGCCACCAGCGAGTTAGGGGCACGGACAGATACGCAGTATTTT.

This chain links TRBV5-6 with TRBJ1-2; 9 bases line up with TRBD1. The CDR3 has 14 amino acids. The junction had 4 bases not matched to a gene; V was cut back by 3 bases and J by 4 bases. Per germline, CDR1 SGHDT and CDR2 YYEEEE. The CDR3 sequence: CASSWRTGAYGYTF. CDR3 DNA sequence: TGTGCCAGCAGCTGGAGGACAGGGGCCTATGGCTACACCTTC.

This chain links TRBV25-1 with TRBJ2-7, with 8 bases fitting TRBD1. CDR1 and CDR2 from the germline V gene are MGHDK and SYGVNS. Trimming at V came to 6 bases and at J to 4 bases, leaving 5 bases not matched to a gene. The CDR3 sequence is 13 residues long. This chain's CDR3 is CASRGQVLYEQYF. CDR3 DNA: TGTGCCAGCAGGGGACAGGTATTATACGAGCAGTACTTC.

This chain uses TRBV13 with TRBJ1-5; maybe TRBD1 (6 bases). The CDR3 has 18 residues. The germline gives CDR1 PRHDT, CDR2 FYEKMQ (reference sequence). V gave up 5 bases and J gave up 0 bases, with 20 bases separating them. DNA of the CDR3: TGTGCCAGCAGCGGAGGGGGGGGCAAGGCTTATAGCAATCAGCCCCAGCATTTT. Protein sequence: CASSGGGGKAYSNQPQHF. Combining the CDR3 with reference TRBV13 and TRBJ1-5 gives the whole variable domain AAGVIQSPRHLIKEKRETATLKCYPIPRHDTVYWYQQGPGQDPQFLISFYEKMQSDKGSIPDRFSAQQFSDYHSELNMSSLELGDSALYFCASSGGGGKAYSNQPQHFGDGTRLSIL.

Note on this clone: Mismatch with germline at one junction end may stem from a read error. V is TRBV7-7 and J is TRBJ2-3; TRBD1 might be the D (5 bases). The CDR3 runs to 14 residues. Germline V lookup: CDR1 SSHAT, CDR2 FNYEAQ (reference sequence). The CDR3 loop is CASSLGVQGDTQYF. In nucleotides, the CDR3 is TGTGCTAGCAGCTTAGGCGTCCAGGGAGATACGCAGTATTTT.

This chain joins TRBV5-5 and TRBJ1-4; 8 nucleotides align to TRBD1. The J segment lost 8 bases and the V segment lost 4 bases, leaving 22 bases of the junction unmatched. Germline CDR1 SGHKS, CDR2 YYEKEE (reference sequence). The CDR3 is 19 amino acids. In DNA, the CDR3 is TGTGCCAGCAGCCGCGAGGTATCGACTGGGACAGGAGCCGAGGAAAAACTGTTTTTT. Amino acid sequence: CASSREVSTGTGAEEKLFF.

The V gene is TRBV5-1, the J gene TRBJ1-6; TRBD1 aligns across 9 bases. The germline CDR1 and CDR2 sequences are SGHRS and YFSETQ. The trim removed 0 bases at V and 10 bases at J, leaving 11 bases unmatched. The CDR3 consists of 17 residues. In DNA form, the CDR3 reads TGCGCCAGCAGCTTGGTAGCACAGGGGGCTCTTAGGTCACCCCTCCACTTT. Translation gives CASSLVAQGALRSPLHF. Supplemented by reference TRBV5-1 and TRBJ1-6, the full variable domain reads KAGVTQTPRYLIKTRGQQVTLSCSPISGHRSVSWYQQTPGQGLQFLFEYFSETQRNKGNFPGRFSGRQFSNSRSEMNVSTLELGDSALYLCASSLVAQGALRSPLHFGNGTRLTVT.

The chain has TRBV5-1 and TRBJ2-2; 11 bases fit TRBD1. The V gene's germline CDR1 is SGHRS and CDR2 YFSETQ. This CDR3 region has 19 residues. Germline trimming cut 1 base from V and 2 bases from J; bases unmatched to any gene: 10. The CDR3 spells CASSLSKGGQGANTGELFF. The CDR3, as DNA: TGCGCCAGCAGCTTGTCCAAGGGCGGACAGGGGGCTAACACCGGGGAGCTGTTTTTT.

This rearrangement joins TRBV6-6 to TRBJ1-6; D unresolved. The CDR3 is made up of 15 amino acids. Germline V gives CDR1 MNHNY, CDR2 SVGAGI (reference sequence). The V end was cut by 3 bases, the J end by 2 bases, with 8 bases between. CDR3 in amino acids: CASSYGTAYNSPLHF. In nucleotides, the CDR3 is TGTGCCAGCAGTTATGGAACAGCCTATAATTCACCCCTCCACTTT.

The CDR3 is CASSPRETQYF. DNA of the CDR3: TGTGCCAGCAGCCCCAGGGAGACCCAGTACTTC. V usage is TRBV11-2 and J usage is TRBJ2-5, with D unclear. The CDR3 has 11 residues. V was shortened by 5 bases and J by 5 bases, with 6 bases between the two germline ends. Germline CDR1 reads SGHAT; CDR2 reads FQNNGV. Variable domain in full (rest from reference TRBV11-2 and TRBJ2-5): EAGVAQSPRYKIIEKRQSVAFWCNPISGHATLYWYQQILGQGPKLLIQFQNNGVVDDSQLPKDRFSAERLKGVDSTLKIQPAKLEDSAVYLCASSPRETQYFGPGTRLLVL.

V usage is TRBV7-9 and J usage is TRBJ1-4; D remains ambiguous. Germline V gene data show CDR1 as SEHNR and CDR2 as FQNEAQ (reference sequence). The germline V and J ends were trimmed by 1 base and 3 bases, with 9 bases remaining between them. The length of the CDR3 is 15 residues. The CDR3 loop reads CASSLGRGSNEKLFF. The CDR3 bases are TGTGCCAGCAGCTTAGGTCGCGGGTCTAATGAAAAACTGTTTTTT.